These T cell receptor beta chains were read from a single sample in a study of shared clonotypes between healthy human individuals. Using immunoSEQ multiplex PCR, the repertoire was profiled, and TCRdb retains in-frame clones only, with some absent. The table records about 1,900,000 clones, just under 95% of them present only once. The material sequenced was naive CD8+ T cells sorted from blood. The source of these receptors is a young man in good health. CDR3s leave out the opening cysteine and the closing phenylalanine or tryptophan. Size is stated for part of the rows, as once, few or many counts, or as a class when the clone is expanded.

j_call v_call clone_size cdr3_aa
TRBJ2-3 TRBV9 once ASSAGTPGTDTQY
TRBJ2-7 TRBV7-9 . ASTKGYEQY
TRBJ2-7 TRBV4-1 . ASGQGVSYEQY
TRBJ2-1 TRBV28 . ASSLALGGGPYNEQF
TRBJ2-1 TRBV11-2 . ASSLVGRLNEQF
TRBJ1-2 TRBV27 once ASSPAQGQSSGGGYT
TRBJ2-7 TRBV2 . ASSSGTSVNYEQY
TRBJ2-7 TRBV7-9 . ASSHPGDKQGEQY
TRBJ1-4 TRBV5-6 . ASSLAGEKLF
TRBJ2-5 TRBV29-1 . SADLLADQETQY
TRBJ2-1 TRBV6-5 . ASSYAQGYNEQF
TRBJ1-5 TRBV4-1 . ASSQSQWSQPQH
TRBJ2-7 TRBV27 . ASSSRGSGYEQY